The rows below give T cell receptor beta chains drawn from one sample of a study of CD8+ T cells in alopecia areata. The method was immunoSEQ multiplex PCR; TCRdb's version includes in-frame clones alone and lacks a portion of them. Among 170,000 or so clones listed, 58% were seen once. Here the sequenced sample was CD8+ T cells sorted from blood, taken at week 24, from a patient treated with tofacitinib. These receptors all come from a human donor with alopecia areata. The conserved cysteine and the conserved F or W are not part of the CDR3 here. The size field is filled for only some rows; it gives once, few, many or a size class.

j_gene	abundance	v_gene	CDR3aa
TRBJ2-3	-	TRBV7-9	ASSLSGSTDTQY
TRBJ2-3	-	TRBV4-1	ASSKSAAGATQY
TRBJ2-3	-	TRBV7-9	ASSDYASTDTQY
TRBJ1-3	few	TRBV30	ASNSWGNTIY
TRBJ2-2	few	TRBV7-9	ASPTATGELF
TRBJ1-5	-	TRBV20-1	SARGGEPQH
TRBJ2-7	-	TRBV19	ASSLTGGYEQY
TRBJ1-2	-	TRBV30	ALEYRGNYGYT
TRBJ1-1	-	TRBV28	ASSSIRAKTISTEAF
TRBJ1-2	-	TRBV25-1	ASSTVYGYT
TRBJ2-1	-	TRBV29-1	SVRGAPGRSYNEQF
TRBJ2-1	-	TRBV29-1	SVIITSFNEQF
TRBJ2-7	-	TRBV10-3	AISQTGRGTGLPLDVKSSYEQY
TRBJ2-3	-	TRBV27	ASSLRLAGHGDTQY
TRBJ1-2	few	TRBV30	AWSVFWGFYT